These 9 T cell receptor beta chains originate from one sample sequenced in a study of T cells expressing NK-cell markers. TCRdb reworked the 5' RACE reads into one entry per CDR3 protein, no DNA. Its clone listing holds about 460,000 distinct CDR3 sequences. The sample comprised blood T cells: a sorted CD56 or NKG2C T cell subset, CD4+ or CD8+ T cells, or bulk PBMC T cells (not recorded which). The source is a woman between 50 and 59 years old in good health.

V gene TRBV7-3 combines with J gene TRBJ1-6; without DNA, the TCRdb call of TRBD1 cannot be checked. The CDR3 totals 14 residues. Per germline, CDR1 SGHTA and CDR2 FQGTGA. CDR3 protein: CASNLAGKGSPLHF.

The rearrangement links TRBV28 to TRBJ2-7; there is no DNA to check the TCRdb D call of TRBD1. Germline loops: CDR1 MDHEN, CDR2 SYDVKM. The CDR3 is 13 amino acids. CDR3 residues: CASRGTVTYEQYF.

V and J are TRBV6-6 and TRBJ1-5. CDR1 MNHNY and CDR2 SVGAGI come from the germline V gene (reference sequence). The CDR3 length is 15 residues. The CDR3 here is CASKVKVHSNQPQHF.

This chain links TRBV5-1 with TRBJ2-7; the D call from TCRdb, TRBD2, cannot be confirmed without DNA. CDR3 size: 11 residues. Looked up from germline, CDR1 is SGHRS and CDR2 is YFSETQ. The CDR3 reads CASRGEGEQYF.

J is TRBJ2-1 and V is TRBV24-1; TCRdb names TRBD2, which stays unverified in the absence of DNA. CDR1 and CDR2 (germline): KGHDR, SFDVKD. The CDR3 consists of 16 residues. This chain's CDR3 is CATSDFGSGRYNEQFF.

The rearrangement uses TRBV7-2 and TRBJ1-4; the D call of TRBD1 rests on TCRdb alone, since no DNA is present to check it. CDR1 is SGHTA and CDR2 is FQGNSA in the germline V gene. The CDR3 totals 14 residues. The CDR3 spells CASSFEGAGEKLFF.

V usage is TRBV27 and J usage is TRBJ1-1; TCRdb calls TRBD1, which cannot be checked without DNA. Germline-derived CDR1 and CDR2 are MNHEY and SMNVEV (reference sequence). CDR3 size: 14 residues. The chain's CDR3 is CASRLTGGRTEAFF.

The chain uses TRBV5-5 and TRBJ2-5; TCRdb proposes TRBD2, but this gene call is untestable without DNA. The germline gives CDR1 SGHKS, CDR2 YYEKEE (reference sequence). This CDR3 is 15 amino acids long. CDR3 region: CASSPPGLGQETQYF.

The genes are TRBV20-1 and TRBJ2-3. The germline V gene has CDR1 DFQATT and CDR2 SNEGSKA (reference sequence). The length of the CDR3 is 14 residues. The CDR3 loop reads CSASTPIPTDTQYF.